By its share, the clone carrying this T cell receptor beta chain is medium-sized. Its antigen is currently unknown. V was trimmed by 7 bases and J by 0 bases, leaving 9 bases between them. CDR1 is SGHRS and CDR2 is YFSETQ in the germline V gene. This CDR3 spans 13 amino acids. The sample comes from a study of tissue T cells after allogeneic stem cell transplantation. Data came from immunoSEQ multiplex PCR; TCRdb stores just in-frame clones and leaves some out. This sample has fewer than 30,000 clones; around 79% occur once, and the top ten carry roughly 7.7%. Overall study results and limits: Which tissue TCRs were alloreactive or antigen-specific was not determined. Some clones might be persisting host cells.

V and J are TRBV5-1 and TRBJ2-3; D possibly corresponds to TRBD2 (6 bases). Specimen: tissue from the ileum, collected at autopsy. The source is a female donor of 60 years or more with lung cancer. The CDR3 protein is CASAAGSTDTQYF. DNA of the CDR3: TGCGCCAGCGCCGCGGGGAGCACAGATACGCAGTATTTT.